Listed below are T cell receptor beta chains from one sample, sequenced in a study of T cell repertoires in cytomegalovirus infection. Their antigens are not known. Each CDR3 protein is one row after TCRdb ran MiXCR on the reads. The sample has roughly 860,000 distinct CDR3 sequences; 32% are singletons. The sample in question was cultured CD8+ T cells from PBMCs, obtained from culture after CMV antigen stimulation. Receptors were obtained from a human donor in good health (CMV status not recorded). Some clones in this sample may be carry-over from other donors' samples. The conserved cysteine and the conserved F or W are not part of the CDR3 here.

v_call	j_call	cdr3_aa
TRBV5-1	TRBJ2-5	ASSPSGGTQETQY
TRBV29-1	TRBJ2-1	SVEGQGSSYNEQF
TRBV7-9	TRBJ1-2	ASSFRYGYT
TRBV5-1	TRBJ1-2	ASSLEGVPGYEYGYT
TRBV7-2	TRBJ2-3	ASSLDGTSGRPQY
TRBV7-9	TRBJ2-3	ASNPRQKSTDTQY
TRBV12-3/TRBV12-4	TRBJ2-1	ASSSAGIPYNEQF
TRBV12-5	TRBJ1-1	ASGFGTAMNTEAF
TRBV7-9	TRBJ1-1	ASSLGGGPEAF
TRBV15	TRBJ2-5	ATSSWAEIQETQY
TRBV12-3/TRBV12-4	TRBJ2-5	ASSRDGDQETQY
TRBV7-6	TRBJ2-1	ASSFNRGGRNEQF
TRBV7-9	TRBJ2-1	ASSAIGTPVNEQF
TRBV7-8	TRBJ1-4	ASRQPGSSHANEKLF
TRBV5-6	TRBJ1-4	ASSLEGGMRTINEKLF
TRBV10-2	TRBJ2-1	ASSGPDYYNEQF
TRBV12-3/TRBV12-4	TRBJ2-5	ASNPSGQETQY
TRBV15	TRBJ1-1	ATSRATGPFGTEAF
TRBV27	TRBJ2-7	ASSLTRAGDYEQY
TRBV20-1	TRBJ1-1	SARDYEEGGTEAF
TRBV11-2	TRBJ2-3	ASASTSGAGDTQY
TRBV27	TRBJ2-7	ASSPPSGTASYEQY
TRBV7-9	TRBJ2-3	ASTERGRREDTQY
TRBV15	TRBJ1-1	ATSSSGTGIDPEAF
TRBV11-1	TRBJ2-1	ASSLGQGIRNEQF
TRBV7-7	TRBJ1-4	ASSLGDRGLNEKLF
TRBV9	TRBJ2-4	ASSVAGAKNIQY
TRBV4-1	TRBJ2-7	ASSQESGYEQY
TRBV7-9	TRBJ1-4	ASSPQGNEKLF
TRBV6-6	TRBJ2-3	ASTFISGGTDTQY
TRBV5-4	TRBJ1-4	ASNVDSGEKLF
TRBV12-5	TRBJ1-2	ASGLQNLGYGYT
TRBV12-3/TRBV12-4	TRBJ2-5	ASSLRLPRETQY
TRBV7-9	TRBJ2-6	ASSSGQAGANVLT
TRBV6-6	TRBJ1-1	ATTDRALKGNTEAF
TRBV4-1	TRBJ2-3	ASSQDIAGVGTDTQY
TRBV7-9	TRBJ1-1	AGGQGRTAF
TRBV15	TRBJ2-7	ATSRVKGRSYEQY
TRBV6-5	TRBJ2-1	ASSVGWNEQF
TRBV11-3	TRBJ2-2	ASSFTGGPTGELF
TRBV2	TRBJ2-3	ATAPKPTGGSTDTQY
TRBV20-1	TRBJ2-2	SARALAGGPRTGELF
TRBV4-1	TRBJ2-3	ASRLAGSPSDTQY
TRBV7-9	TRBJ2-1	ASSALRGASREQF
TRBV12-3/TRBV12-4	TRBJ1-1	ASRKWEGDTEAF
TRBV12-3/TRBV12-4	TRBJ2-2	ASSVAGAGTGELF
TRBV19	TRBJ1-1	ASSKGRSLNTEAF
TRBV27	TRBJ1-5	ASRGGWNQPQH
TRBV7-8	TRBJ1-2	ASSFGRGSGYT
TRBV7-6	TRBJ2-5	ASSPSGDYPMETQY